This is a list of T cell receptor beta chains from one sample in a study of early T cells in non-severe SARS-CoV-2 infection. In TCRdb, the 5' RACE reads were re-called with MiXCR into one record per CDR3 protein. The sample gives 40,000 to 55,000 distinct CDR3 sequences, under 4.5% of which show up once; about 3% is in the top ten. Sequences were obtained from whole blood. Receptors originate from an adult who was a healthcare worker with PCR-confirmed SARS-CoV-2 infection or an uninfected control (not recorded which). CDR3s include the opening cysteine and the closing phenylalanine or tryptophan. D genes are given only for firm matches. The size field is filled for only some rows; it gives once, few, many or a size class.

few	.	TRBV29-1	TRBJ2-3	TGCAGCGTTGGTCGTGACAGGCGGTATTTT	CSVGRDRRYF
few	.	TRBV7-3	TRBJ2-2	TGTGCCAGCAGCTTAATGGAGGCATTTGGGGAGCTGTTTTTT	CASSLMEAFGELFF
many	.	TRBV20-1	TRBJ1-1	TGCAGTGCTCTTCGGGGACAAATGAACACTGAAGCTTTCTTT	CSALRGQMNTEAFF
many	.	TRBV11-2	TRBJ2-3	TGTGCCAGCAGCCGACAGCTGACGACTTCAGATACGCAGTATTTT	CASSRQLTTSDTQYF
.	.	TRBV19	TRBJ2-7	TGTGCCAGTAGAATCGCACAGGGATCCTACGAGCAGTACTTC	CASRIAQGSYEQYF
many	.	TRBV6-6	TRBJ1-1	TGTGCCAGCAGCGGGACCTTAAGAACTGAAGCTTTCTTT	CASSGTLRTEAFF
many	TRBD2	TRBV7-2	TRBJ2-2	TGTGCCAGCAGCGGGCAGGCGGGGGCCGGGGAGCTGTTTTTT	CASSGQAGAGELFF
many	.	TRBV5-1	TRBJ1-1	TGCGCCAGCAGCGACGAAAGGGCCCCGAACACTGAAGCTTTCTTT	CASSDERAPNTEAFF
.	.	TRBV29-1	TRBJ2-1	TGCAGCGTTGGTATCCATGGTGAGCAGTTCTTC	CSVGIHGEQFF
.	.	TRBV30	TRBJ2-1	TGTGCCTGGAGCAAGGGTGGGGCACACTACAATGAGCAGTTCTTC	CAWSKGGAHYNEQFF
many	.	TRBV12-3/TRBV12-4	TRBJ1-5	TGTGCCAGCAGTTCAGGTGGGCGCAATCAGCCCCAGCATTTT	CASSSGGRNQPQHF
many	.	TRBV7-9	TRBJ2-1	TGTGCCAGCACTAATATCCATGAGCAGTTCTTC	CASTNIHEQFF
many	TRBD1	TRBV7-6	TRBJ1-1	TGTGCCAGCAGCCCAGGGACAGGGGGCAAAGCTTTCTTT	CASSPGTGGKAFF
.	TRBD2	TRBV9	TRBJ2-3	TGTGCCAGCAGCGTAGTAGGACTAGCCACAGATACGCAGTATTTT	CASSVVGLATDTQYF
many	.	TRBV3-1	TRBJ2-7	TGTGCCAGCAGCCAAGATGGGAGCCTCTCGGGTACCGAGCAGTACTTC	CASSQDGSLSGTEQYF
many	.	TRBV7-8	TRBJ1-1	TGTGCCAGCAGCTCGCAAGAAGACACTGAAGCTTTCTTT	CASSSQEDTEAFF
many	TRBD1	TRBV27	TRBJ1-2	TGTGCCAGCAGTTTGTTACAGGGGGCGCAGGGCTACACCTTC	CASSLLQGAQGYTF
many	TRBD2	TRBV29-1	TRBJ2-1	TGCAGCGGCGGGACTAGCGGGAGTGGGTACAATGAGCAGTTCTTC	CSGGTSGSGYNEQFF
few	TRBD1	TRBV12-3/TRBV12-4	TRBJ2-2	TGTGCCAGCACCCCTTGGACAGGGGGCGCTCCCGGGGAGCTGTTTTTT	CASTPWTGGAPGELFF
many	TRBD1	TRBV2	TRBJ1-2	TGTGCCAGCAGTGAAGTAGAGGGGGCCTATGGCTACACCTTC	CASSEVEGAYGYTF
many	.	TRBV2	TRBJ2-1	TGTGCCAGCAGTGTTGAGGCTACCACCTACAATGAGCAGTTCTTC	CASSVEATTYNEQFF
many	TRBD1	TRBV4-1	TRBJ2-7	TGCGCCAGCAGCCAGGAACAGGGGGCTCACAGGGAGCAGTACTTC	CASSQEQGAHREQYF
many	.	TRBV30	TRBJ2-7	TGTGCCTGGTCAGTCTCCTACGAGCAGTACTTC	CAWSVSYEQYF
many	.	TRBV7-9	TRBJ1-1	TGTGCCAGCAGCTCCGACAGAGGGATCACTGAAGCTTTCTTT	CASSSDRGITEAFF
many	TRBD1	TRBV10-3	TRBJ2-1	TGTGCCATCCGGGCAGCGGACAGGGGAAATGAGCAGTTCTTC	CAIRAADRGNEQFF
few	.	TRBV12-3/TRBV12-4	TRBJ2-1	TGTGCCAGCAGTCTGACTTGGGCGGAGAATGAGCAGTTCTTC	CASSLTWAENEQFF
many	TRBD1	TRBV29-1	TRBJ1-1	TGCAGCGTTGAAGGGGACAGGGTGAACACTGAAGCTTTCTTT	CSVEGDRVNTEAFF
many	TRBD2	TRBV29-1	TRBJ2-5	TGCAGCTCTAGCGGGAGGATGCTTGAGACCCAGTACTTC	CSSSGRMLETQYF
many	.	TRBV14	TRBJ2-1	TGTGCCAGCAGCCGTTTTACAGGGATGGGCTCCTACAATGAGCAGTTCTTC	CASSRFTGMGSYNEQFF
many	.	TRBV20-1	TRBJ2-7	TGCAGTGCTAAAACAGGGTTTGGATCGTTATACGAGCAGTACTTC	CSAKTGFGSLYEQYF
many	TRBD1	TRBV24-1	TRBJ2-2	TGTGCCACCAGTGACCCCGGGACAGATGGTAGGACCGGGGAGCTGTTTTTT	CATSDPGTDGRTGELFF
many	TRBD1	TRBV10-3	TRBJ1-1	TGTGCCATCAGTGATCTCCGGGACAGGGGGACGATGAACACTGAAGCTTTCTTT	CAISDLRDRGTMNTEAFF
many	TRBD1	TRBV20-1	TRBJ1-2	TGCAGTGCTAGTAACCACCAGGACAGGGCAATCTGGGGCTACACCTTC	CSASNHQDRAIWGYTF
many	TRBD2	TRBV6-1	TRBJ2-7	TGTGCCAGCAGTGAACTACTAGCGGGGGGCCCCTACGAGCAGTACTTC	CASSELLAGGPYEQYF
many	TRBD1	TRBV20-1	TRBJ2-5	TGCAGTGCTAGAGATCAGACAGGGAAGGAGACCCAGTACTTC	CSARDQTGKETQYF
many	TRBD2	TRBV5-4	TRBJ2-3	TGTGCCAGCAGCACGGGACTAGCGGGGGGTATTTATTACAATACGCAGTATTTT	CASSTGLAGGIYYNTQYF
many	TRBD2	TRBV20-1	TRBJ2-2	TGCAGTGCTAGAAGCAGCGGGAAAGTGAACACCGGGGAGCTGTTTTTT	CSARSSGKVNTGELFF
many	.	TRBV7-6	TRBJ2-1	TGTGCCAGCAGCTTAGGAAGGGGTTCGTTTAATGAGCAGTTCTTC	CASSLGRGSFNEQFF
few	.	TRBV20-1	TRBJ2-3	TGCAGTGCCTTAAGAGGAGTCTGGGGCACAGATACGCAGTATTTT	CSALRGVWGTDTQYF
many	TRBD1	TRBV11-3	TRBJ1-1	TGTGCCAGCAGCCCCCGGACAGGGTCGTCCGAAGCTTTCTTT	CASSPRTGSSEAFF
many	.	TRBV12-3/TRBV12-4	TRBJ1-1	TGTGCCAGCAGTTTAGCGCGGAGGGCTACTGAAGCTTTCTTT	CASSLARRATEAFF
few	.	TRBV11-2	TRBJ2-2	TGTGCCAGCAGCCCCCTACGAACCGGGGAGCTGTTTTTT	CASSPLRTGELFF
few	TRBD2	TRBV7-9	TRBJ2-1	TGTGCCAGCAGCTTTAGCGGGGGGAACTACAATGAGCAGTTCTTC	CASSFSGGNYNEQFF
many	TRBD1	TRBV15	TRBJ2-1	TGTGCCACCAGGAGAACCGGGACAGGGGAGCTTGGGGAGCAGTTCTTC	CATRRTGTGELGEQFF
many	.	TRBV20-1	TRBJ2-5	TGCAGTGCTAGAACTAGGCAAGAGACCCAGTACTTC	CSARTRQETQYF
many	.	TRBV20-1	TRBJ2-1	TGCAGTGCTAGTTTCGGGGGCCCCCGCAGCGGTGAGCAGTTCTTC	CSASFGGPRSGEQFF
many	TRBD1	TRBV9	TRBJ1-3	TGTGCCAGCAGCTCAATGACAGGGTACATATATTTT	CASSSMTGYIYF
many	.	TRBV19	TRBJ1-2	TGTGCCAGTACCCTGGTCGGGCAGGGTAACTATGGCTACACCTTC	CASTLVGQGNYGYTF
many	TRBD2	TRBV4-1	TRBJ2-5	TGCGCCAGCAGCTTTCGACTAGCGGGAGAACAAGAGACCCAGTACTTC	CASSFRLAGEQETQYF
many	.	TRBV21-1	TRBJ2-1	TGTGCCAGCAGCAAAGCAGCGGGGGGCCTCAATAATGAGCAGTTCTTC	CASSKAAGGLNNEQFF
many	.	TRBV10-3	TRBJ2-7	TGTGCCATCAGTCCCCTCGAGGGCGAGCAGTACTTC	CAISPLEGEQYF
many	.	TRBV20-1	TRBJ1-2	TGCAGTGCTAGAGTCCTAAGTGGAGGGCGGGTGGATGGCTACACCTTC	CSARVLSGGRVDGYTF
many	.	TRBV5-1	TRBJ1-2	TGCGCCAGCAGCTTGGCCACAGGAAACTATGGCTACACCTTC	CASSLATGNYGYTF
many	.	TRBV20-1	TRBJ2-4	TGCAGTGCTAGCCCCTTACGTGGGGCCAAAAACATTCAGTACTTC	CSASPLRGAKNIQYF
many	TRBD1	TRBV5-1	TRBJ1-6	TGCGCCAGCAGCTTAACCGGGACAGGGATTCGGAATTCACCCCTCCACTTT	CASSLTGTGIRNSPLHF
many	.	TRBV19	TRBJ2-1	TGTGCCAGTAGTCATGGGGGGACCTACAATGAGCAGTTCTTC	CASSHGGTYNEQFF
many	.	TRBV5-1	TRBJ2-7	TGCGCCAGCAGCCGGGACATCACCTACGAGCAGTACTTC	CASSRDITYEQYF
many	TRBD1	TRBV12-3/TRBV12-4	TRBJ2-7	TGTGCCAGCAGCCCAGACAGGGGGCGATCCTACGAGCAGTACTTC	CASSPDRGRSYEQYF
many	.	TRBV4-1	TRBJ1-5	TGCGCCAGCAGCCAAGTCTCCGACATGAATCAGCCCCAGCATTTT	CASSQVSDMNQPQHF